These 18 T cell receptor beta chains were sequenced from one sample in a study of blood T cells in healthy people across ages (dated by TCRdb to 2015 to 2017). Libraries were constructed by 5' RACE. TCRdb names Illumina HiSeq 2500 as the instrument used. A second about 7 to 11 cycle PCR used a sample-barcoded 5' primer and a J-beta primer mix. In-frame beta chains were kept once TCRdb had trimmed the public reads at Q25 with fastp and called clones with MiXCR. Rows are combined by CDR3 protein, so each entry shows the most common genes and DNA. The sample contains some 1.6 million distinct CDR3 sequences, about 35% of them found a single time. The biggest ten clones account for 10% to 12% of the sample. Sample: blood. These TCRs come from a young woman in good health.

This clonotype was observed a handful of times. This chain joins TRBV6-1 and TRBJ1-2; the D gene is possibly TRBD1 (5 bases). Per germline, CDR1 MNHNS and CDR2 SASEGT. The CDR3 runs to 13 residues. V lost 2 bases and J lost 7, with 11 bases in between. The CDR3 DNA reads TGTGCCAGCAGTGAATACAGGATTTCTGGCTACACCTTC. This codes for CASSEYRISGYTF.

The rearrangement uses TRBV28 and TRBJ1-2; weak D call: TRBD1 (6 bases). The CDR3 contains 16 residues. V was pared by 8 bases and J by 5 bases, with 24 bases between. Germline assignment: CDR1 MDHEN and CDR2 SYDVKM. The CDR3 sequence: CASFGTLSQGPYGYTF. CDR3 bases: TGTGCCAGCTTCGGGACACTCTCCCAGGGACCGTATGGCTACACCTTC.

CDR3 DNA: TGTGCCTGGAGAGGGGATCCTACTGAAGCTTTCTTT. Its protein is CAWRGDPTEAFF. The J gene is TRBJ1-1, the V gene TRBV30; the D gene is possibly TRBD1 (5 bases). The CDR3 has 12 amino acids. Germline CDR1 is GTSNPN and CDR2 is SVGIG (reference sequence). Trimming stripped 3 bases from V and 5 bases from J, with 10 bases between.

The rearrangement uses TRBV2 and TRBJ2-1; D might be TRBD2 (6 bases). The CDR3 totals 13 residues. The ends were cut back, 7 bases at V and 4 bases at J, with 11 bases in the middle. Looked up from germline, CDR1 is SNHLY and CDR2 is FYNNEI. The DNA for the CDR3 is TGTGCCAGCATCCAGCGGGCGTACAATGAGCAGTTCTTC. It is translated as CASIQRAYNEQFF.

This clonotype came up a few times. This chain's CDR3 is CASSPGTEIYEQYF. The CDR3, as DNA: TGTGCCAGCAGTCCAGGGACAGAGATCTACGAGCAGTACTTC. This sequence joins TRBV27 and TRBJ2-7; 7 nucleotides agree with TRBD1. CDR3 size: 14 residues. Trimming cost V 5 bases and J 3 bases; bases outside gene matches: 7. Germline CDR1 is MNHEY and CDR2 is SMNVEV (reference sequence).

The V call is TRBV5-6, the J call TRBJ1-1; D gene unclear. CDR1 is SGHDT, CDR2 YYEEEE, per germline. The CDR3 covers 16 residues. Trimming shortened V by 1 base and J by 0 bases, and 13 bases separated the two germline ends. CDR3 nucleotide sequence: TGTGCCAGCAGCTTGCGCCGGACCTACATGAACACTGAAGCTTTCTTT. This translates into CASSLRRTYMNTEAFF.

J is TRBJ1-5 and V is TRBV27; TRBD1 matches at 7 bases. The germline V gene has CDR1 MNHEY and CDR2 SMNVEV (reference sequence). The CDR3 consists of 14 residues. V was clipped by 6 bases and J by 11 bases; unmatched bases: 13. CDR3 bases: TGTGCCAGCAGCCCGGACAGGAGTTTTGGGACCCAGCATTTT. Protein sequence: CASSPDRSFGTQHF.

This clonotype was counted between two and nine times. The chain links TRBV9 to TRBJ2-3; tentatively, D is TRBD2 (6 bases). V lost 4 bases to trimming and J lost 5 bases, with 14 bases between them. Looked up from germline, CDR1 is SGDLS and CDR2 is YYNGEE. The CDR3 is 14 amino acids. The DNA of the CDR3 is TGTGCCAGCAGCCCCGGGGGAGTGAGAGATACGCAGTATTTT. Its protein product is CASSPGGVRDTQYF.

This chain connects TRBV6-1 to TRBJ2-7; no firm D call. The ends were cut back, 8 bases at V and 5 bases at J, with 16 bases in the middle. This CDR3 spans 13 amino acids. Germline lookup yields CDR1 MNHNS and CDR2 SASEGT. This CDR3 reads CASRLSGYDEQYF. The CDR3 DNA is TGTGCCAGCCGGCTAAGTGGGTACGACGAGCAGTACTTC.

This clonotype turned up a few times. The chain employs TRBV27 and TRBJ1-2; perhaps TRBD1 as D (5 bases). The V gene lost 6 bases and the J gene lost 4 bases, with 15 bases spanning the gap. Germline V gives CDR1 MNHEY, CDR2 SMNVEV (reference sequence). CDR3 length: 14 amino acids. This CDR3 reads CASREGGVVYGYTF. The CDR3 DNA reads as TGTGCCAGCAGAGAAGGAGGGGTTGTCTATGGCTACACCTTC.

The chain couples TRBV28 to TRBJ2-3; perhaps TRBD2 as D (6 bases). V lost 0 bases to trimming and J lost 5 bases, with 18 bases between them. The CDR3 spans 17 residues. The germline CDR1 and CDR2 sequences are MDHEN and SYDVKM. CDR3 protein: CASSLWRRDFVEDTQYF. The CDR3 DNA is TGTGCCAGCAGTTTATGGAGGCGGGACTTCGTAGAAGATACGCAGTATTTT. The full variable domain, completed using reference TRBV28 and TRBJ2-3, is DVKVTQSSRYLVKRTGEKVFLECVQDMDHENMFWYRQDPGLGLRLIYFSYDVKMKEKGDIPEGYSVSREKKERFSLILESASTNQTSMYLCASSLWRRDFVEDTQYFGPGTRLTVL.

V gene TRBV12-3 or TRBV12-4 combines with J gene TRBJ2-3, with D hard to call. Trimming cost V 6 bases and J 2 bases, with 18 bases left between them. The CDR3 runs to 16 residues. CDR3 in DNA: TGTGCCAGCAGGCCGGGCGCTCCCTTAAACACAGATACGCAGTATTTT. Its translation is CASRPGAPLNTDTQYF.

The chain links TRBV29-1 to TRBJ1-1; D possibly corresponds to TRBD1 (6 bases). Per the germline V gene, CDR1 is SQVTM and CDR2 is ANQGSEA. The CDR3 is 13 amino acids. The V gene lost 3 bases and the J gene lost 3 bases, with 11 bases spanning the gap. The CDR3 region is CSVDVGGHTEAFF. Here the CDR3 DNA reads TGCAGCGTTGATGTAGGGGGTCACACTGAAGCTTTCTTT.

For this clonotype: One base away lies a much larger clone, so this may be a sequencing read error. The gene calls are TRBV20-1 and TRBJ2-7, with TRBD1 matching 10 bases. Germline V lookup: CDR1 DFQATT, CDR2 SNEGSKA (reference sequence). V lost 5 bases and J lost 2; bases outside the gene matches: 6. The CDR3 totals 14 residues. As DNA, the CDR3 is TGCAGTGCTCATGCCGGGACAGGGGCCTACGAGCAGTACTTC. Amino acids: CSAHAGTGAYEQYF.

The chain couples TRBV3-1 to TRBJ2-1; 8 bases match TRBD2. The V gene end was trimmed by 5 bases and the J gene end by 10 bases; junction bases not matched to a gene: 13. CDR3 length: 15 amino acids. CDR1 LGHDT and CDR2 YNNKEL come from the germline V gene (reference sequence). The CDR3, as DNA: TGTGCCAGCAGCGAGCTCGGGAGGGCCGGTCGGGAGCAGTTCTTC. Protein product: CASSELGRAGREQFF.

The chain is built from TRBV20-1 and TRBJ1-4, with D perhaps matching TRBD1 (5 bases). The CDR3 is 14 amino acids. V lost 5 bases to trimming and J lost 6 bases, with 16 bases between them. In germline, CDR1 is DFQATT, CDR2 SNEGSKA (reference sequence). As DNA, the CDR3 is TGCAGTGCTCCCCCAAGGACACTTTATGAAAAACTGTTTTTT. This codes for CSAPPRTLYEKLFF.

The genes are TRBV20-1 and TRBJ2-7; D possibly corresponds to TRBD2 (6 bases). V was pared by 1 base and J by 3 bases, with 16 bases between. Germline V CDR1 and CDR2: DFQATT, SNEGSKA (reference sequence). The CDR3 sequence is 15 residues long. In nucleotides, the CDR3 is TGCAGTGCTAGAGCTCTGGGAGGACCTAGCTACGAGCAGTACTTC. This translates into CSARALGGPSYEQYF.

This clonotype was seen more than once but under ten times. CDR3 coding DNA: TGCAGTGCTAGAGATCTCAGGCTAGCGGGAGGACAAGAGACCCAGTACTTC. This translates into CSARDLRLAGGQETQYF. This chain links TRBV20-1 with TRBJ2-5, with TRBD2 matching over 11 bases. The CDR3 is 17 residues long. Germline values: CDR1 DFQATT, CDR2 SNEGSKA (reference sequence). With V trimmed by 0 bases and J by 2 bases, 8 bases remained unmatched.